One and the same sample provided the 10 T cell receptor beta chains below, sequenced in a study of blood T cells in healthy people across ages. A sample-barcoded 5' primer and a J-beta primer mix were used in a second PCR of roughly 6 to 11 cycles. MiXCR, applied by TCRdb to the 5' RACE reads, yields one record per CDR3 protein. The sample yields around 820,000 distinct CDR3 sequences, 20% to 25% seen once. The same sample was also used in a study of T cells of mothers and their children.

The sample consisted of blood. The receptors come from a boy aged 5 to 17 in good health.

The chain couples TRBV14 to TRBJ1-1; 7 bases align to TRBD1. Germline CDR1 is SGHDN and CDR2 is FVKESK. The CDR3 is 16 residues long. J lost 0 bases, V lost 4 bases, and 8 bases had no gene match. DNA for the CDR3: TGTGCCAGCAGCCCCCGGACAGGTTTCATGAACACTGAAGCTTTCTTT. It encodes CASSPRTGFMNTEAFF.

The rearrangement uses TRBV29-1 and TRBJ1-4; TRBD1 aligns across 9 bases. CDR3 length: 12 amino acids. Germline CDR1 reads SQVTM; CDR2 reads ANQGSEA. The V gene end was trimmed by 6 bases and the J gene end by 6 bases; junction bases not matched to a gene: 2. The CDR3 spells CSVRTGDEKLFF. In DNA, the CDR3 is TGCAGCGTACGGACAGGGGATGAAAAACTGTTTTTT. Variable domain in full (rest from reference TRBV29-1 and TRBJ1-4): SAVISQKPSRDICQRGTSLTIQCQVDSQVTMMFWYRQQPGQSLTLIATANQGSEATYESGFVIDKFPISRPNLTFSTLTVSNMSPEDSSIYLCSVRTGDEKLFFGSGTQLSVL.

The chain combines TRBV7-2 with TRBJ2-7; TRBD2 aligns across 9 bases. Germline-derived CDR1 and CDR2 are SGHTA and FQGNSA. The length of the CDR3 is 15 residues. Germline trimming cut 3 bases from V and 3 bases from J; bases unmatched to any gene: 6. The CDR3 DNA is TGTGCCAGCAGCTTCGTAGCGGGAGCAGACTACGAGCAGTACTTC. Protein product: CASSFVAGADYEQYF.

This clonotype showed up just a few times. V gene TRBV19 combines with J gene TRBJ2-1; D gene unclear. CDR1 LNHDA and CDR2 SQIVND come from the germline V gene (reference sequence). The CDR3 has 15 residues. Trimming took off 3 bases at V and 5 bases at J, with 14 bases between the two ends. The CDR3 sequence is CASSIIGNLNNEQFF. The CDR3 DNA is TGTGCCAGTAGTATTATAGGGAACCTAAACAATGAGCAGTTCTTC.

A few counts support this clonotype. The CDR3 here is CSVGPDRVTSQYF. The CDR3 DNA reads as TGCAGCGTTGGACCCGACAGGGTTACATCGCAGTACTTC. This rearrangement joins TRBV29-1 to TRBJ2-1, with 7 bases that match TRBD1. The DNA end is more similar to TRBJ2-7, so the J call may be wrong. The CDR3 has 13 residues. Germline values: CDR1 SQVTM, CDR2 ANQGSEA.

This clonotype was observed a few times. The chain combines TRBV28 with TRBJ2-7, with D hard to call. The CDR3 is 13 amino acids. Trimming stripped 7 bases from V and 6 bases from J, with 16 bases between. Germline CDR1 reads MDHEN; CDR2 reads SYDVKM. CDR3 region: CASKPPSLREQYF. CDR3 nucleotide sequence: TGTGCCAGCAAACCCCCAAGTCTACGCGAGCAGTACTTC.

The rearrangement uses TRBV6-2 or TRBV6-3 and TRBJ1-2, with D maybe TRBD1 (5 bases). Germline V gives CDR1 MNHEY, CDR2 SVGEGT. This CDR3 comprises 14 residues. Trimming took off 5 bases at V and 3 bases at J, with 13 bases between the two ends. CDR3 in amino acids: CASSNLEGHYGYTF. The CDR3 region has the DNA TGTGCCAGCAGTAACCTCGAGGGGCACTATGGCTACACCTTC.

The chain recombines TRBV6-5 with TRBJ1-2, with D hard to call. This CDR3 contains 16 residues. CDR1 is MNHEY and CDR2 is SVGAGI in the germline V gene. Trimming cost V 0 bases and J 2 bases, with 13 bases left between them. In DNA, the CDR3 is TGTGCCAGCAGTTACTCGGAGGCAGGACCAAACTATGGCTACACCTTC. Translating gives CASSYSEAGPNYGYTF.

This clonotype has a handful of counts. The chain recombines TRBV2 with TRBJ2-1; 7 bases agree with TRBD1. The last part of the DNA fits TRBJ2-7 better; the J call may be wrong. Germline CDR1 is SNHLY and CDR2 is FYNNEI. This CDR3 region has 12 residues. The CDR3 DNA follows: TGTGCCAGCAGAGAGGGGGCGAGCGAGCAGTACTTC. Its translation is CASREGASEQYF.

This clonotype appeared a few times. The chain couples TRBV28 to TRBJ2-5, with D perhaps TRBD1 (6 bases). The DNA matches TRBJ2-7 better at its end, which makes the J call doubtful. The germline CDR1 and CDR2 sequences are MDHEN and SYDVKM. The CDR3 has 15 amino acids. The DNA of the CDR3 is TGTGCCAGCAGTTTATATCCCTCAGGGGAAAACGAGCAGTACTTC. Its translation is CASSLYPSGENEQYF.